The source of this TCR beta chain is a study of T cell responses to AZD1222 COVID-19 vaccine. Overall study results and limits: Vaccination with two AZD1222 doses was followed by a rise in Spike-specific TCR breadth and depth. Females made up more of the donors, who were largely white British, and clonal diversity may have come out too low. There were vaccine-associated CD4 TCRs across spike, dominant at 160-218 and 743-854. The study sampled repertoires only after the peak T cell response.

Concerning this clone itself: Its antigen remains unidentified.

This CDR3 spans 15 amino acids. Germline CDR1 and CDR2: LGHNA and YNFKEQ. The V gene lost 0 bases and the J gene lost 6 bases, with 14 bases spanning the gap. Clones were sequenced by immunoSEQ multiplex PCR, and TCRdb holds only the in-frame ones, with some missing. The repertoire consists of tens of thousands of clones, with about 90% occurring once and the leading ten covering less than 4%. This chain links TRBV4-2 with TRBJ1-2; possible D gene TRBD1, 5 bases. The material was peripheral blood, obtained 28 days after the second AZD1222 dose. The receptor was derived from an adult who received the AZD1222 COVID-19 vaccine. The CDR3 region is CASSQESGDWHGYTF. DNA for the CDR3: TGTGCCAGCAGCCAAGAGAGTGGGGACTGGCATGGCTACACCTTC.